This passage covers 32 T cell receptor beta chains from one sample sequenced in a study of blood T cell repertoires in COVID-19. The assay was immunoSEQ multiplex PCR, and TCRdb's table has in-frame clones only and misses some. Seen here are about 280,000 clones, around 83% observed once, and the top ten hold 5%. The sample comprised PBMCs or T cells enriched from blood (not recorded which). The receptors here all came from a man aged 35 to 55 who had been exposed to COVID-19.

The chain joins TRBV4-1 to TRBJ1-1; D is unresolved. Trimming pared 6 bases from V and 4 bases from J, leaving 12 bases between. Germline CDR1 and CDR2: MGHRA and YSYEKL. This CDR3 is 13 amino acids long. The CDR3 sequence: CASSLGPGTEAFF. The CDR3 DNA reads as TGCGCCAGCAGTCTCGGCCCAGGCACTGAAGCTTTCTTT.

This clone was counted only a few times. The chain links TRBV7-2 to TRBJ2-7; D is unresolved. CDR3 size: 16 residues. Trimming cost V 1 base and J 0 bases, with 13 bases left between them. Germline lookup yields CDR1 SGHTA and CDR2 FQGNSA. CDR3 DNA: TGTGCCAGCAGCTTAGGATTGAGCGTCAGCTCCTACGAGCAGTACTTC. Translated: CASSLGLSVSSYEQYF. Filled out from reference TRBV7-2 and TRBJ2-7, the complete variable domain reads GAGVSQSPSNKVTEKGKDVELRCDPISGHTALYWYRQSLGQGLEFLIYFQGNSAPDKSGLPSDRFSAERTGGSVSTLTIQRTQQEDSAVYLCASSLGLSVSSYEQYFGPGTRLTVT.

The chain couples TRBV18 to TRBJ1-1; possibly TRBD1 for D (5 bases). Per germline, CDR1 KGHSH and CDR2 LQKENI. This CDR3 comprises 16 residues. Trimming cost V 6 bases and J 3 bases, with 20 bases left between them. The CDR3 sequence is CASSKGQVPGDTEAFF. The CDR3 nucleotides are TGTGCCAGCTCGAAGGGGCAAGTCCCTGGGGACACTGAAGCTTTCTTT.

This chain joins TRBV9 and TRBJ2-1, with D perhaps TRBD2 (6 bases). There are 15 residues in the CDR3. V was trimmed by 5 bases and J by 6 bases, leaving 18 bases between them. Germline CDR1 SGDLS, CDR2 YYNGEE. The CDR3 here is CASSPTGSVGNEQFF. CDR3 DNA sequence: TGTGCCAGCAGTCCGACCGGGAGCGTTGGCAATGAGCAGTTCTTC.

The V call is TRBV5-8, the J call TRBJ1-1, with 7 bases fitting TRBD1. Germline-derived CDR1 and CDR2 are SGHTS and YDEGEE. Trimming removed 3 bases from V and 3 bases from J; junction bases left unmatched: 8. The CDR3 has 15 residues. The CDR3 sequence: CASSSLGQTYTEAFF. CDR3 sequence (DNA): TGTGCCAGCAGCTCCTTGGGACAGACCTACACTGAAGCTTTCTTT.

This clone was counted a few times. The chain links TRBV7-9 to TRBJ2-1; D call uncertain. Germline V gene lookup returns CDR1 SEHNR and CDR2 FQNEAQ (reference sequence). The CDR3 loop spans 15 amino acids. V was pared by 4 bases and J by 4 bases, with 14 bases between. This CDR3 reads CASSSLAGDYNEQFF. DNA of the CDR3: TGTGCCAGCAGCTCGTTGGCAGGCGATTACAATGAGCAGTTCTTC.

J is TRBJ2-4 and V is TRBV7-3, with 8 bases identical to TRBD1. J was trimmed by 6 bases and V by 5 bases; bases with no gene match: 6. CDR1 is SGHTA, CDR2 FQGTGA, per germline. The CDR3 spans 14 residues. CDR3 loop: CASSEGQGSNIQYF. Here the CDR3 DNA reads TGTGCCAGCAGCGAAGGACAGGGCTCAAACATTCAGTACTTC.

The V and J genes are TRBV19 and TRBJ1-5, with a tentative D call TRBD1 (6 bases). The CDR3 runs to 15 residues. Germline loops: CDR1 LNHDA, CDR2 SQIVND (reference sequence). V gave up 4 bases and J gave up 1 base, with 11 bases separating them. CDR3 bases: TGTGCCAGTAGTACCCAGGGGATCAGCAATCAGCCCCAGCATTTT. Amino acid sequence: CASSTQGISNQPQHF.

This chain joins TRBV6-2 or TRBV6-3 and TRBJ1-5; no definite D call. The V gene lost 6 bases and the J gene lost 3 bases, with 15 bases spanning the gap. CDR3 size: 15 residues. Germline V gene sequence: CDR1 MNHEY, CDR2 SVGEGT. CDR3 bases: TGTGCCAGCAGCCGGGTCTGGGAGCTCAATCAGCCCCAGCATTTT. Amino acids: CASSRVWELNQPQHF.

The chain recombines TRBV21-1 with TRBJ1-5; the table's D gene call, TRBD1, was not cross checked with the DNA. TRBV21-1 is described as a pseudogene. This CDR3 is 17 amino acids long. The CDR3 loop reads CASSKKRPTGQNQPQHF. CDR3 DNA: TGTGCCAGCAGCAAAAAACGACCGACAGGCCAGAATCAGCCCCAGCATTTT.

This rearrangement joins TRBV12-3 or TRBV12-4 to TRBJ2-3; 9 nucleotides agree with TRBD2. V lost 8 bases to trimming and J lost 5 bases; unmatched junction nucleotides: 5. CDR3 length equals 13 residues. Written as DNA, the CDR3 is TGTGCCAGCCTGGTAGCGGGGGAAGATACGCAGTATTTT. As protein: CASLVAGEDTQYF.

This clone came up once. The V and J genes are TRBV5-5 and TRBJ2-1; 7 nucleotides align to TRBD2. Germline V gives CDR1 SGHKS, CDR2 YYEKEE (reference sequence). Trimming took 2 bases from V and 4 from J; bases not matched to a gene: 6. The CDR3 sequence is 15 residues long. The DNA of the CDR3 is TGTGCCAGCAGCTTAACGACTAGCCAGTACAATGAGCAGTTCTTC. This encodes CASSLTTSQYNEQFF.

The J gene is TRBJ2-1, the V gene TRBV28; TRBD2 aligns across 9 bases. The length of the CDR3 is 14 residues. Germline values: CDR1 MDHEN, CDR2 SYDVKM. V was pared by 8 bases and J by 0 bases, with 2 bases of the junction left unmatched. CDR3 amino acids: CASCGGASYNEQFF. Written as DNA, the CDR3 is TGTGCCAGCTGCGGGGGGGCCTCCTACAATGAGCAGTTCTTC.

The V call is TRBV19, the J call TRBJ2-1, with TRBD1 matching 9 bases. The V gene's germline CDR1 is LNHDA and CDR2 SQIVND (reference sequence). The CDR3 extends over 13 amino acids. Germline trimming cut 9 bases from V and 6 bases from J; bases unmatched to any gene: 6. The CDR3 DNA follows: TGTGCCAGCCCCACAGGGGGCCTCAATGAGCAGTTCTTC. As protein: CASPTGGLNEQFF.

CDR3 bases: TGTGCCAGCAGCCAAGTCCGCGGAATAGCGGGAGGATACGAGCAGTACTTC. This codes for CASSQVRGIAGGYEQYF. This sequence joins TRBV3-1 (or the pseudogene TRBV3-2) and TRBJ2-7; TRBD2 matches at 10 bases. The CDR3 has 17 residues. V lost 1 base and J lost 4; bases outside the gene matches: 10. CDR1 and CDR2 (germline): LGHDT, YNNKEL (reference sequence).

This clone has just one count. The V call is TRBV24-1, the J call TRBJ2-3; D may be TRBD1 (8 bases). Germline-derived CDR1 and CDR2 are KGHDR and SFDVKD. Trimming removed 4 bases at V and 4 bases at J, with 35 bases between. The CDR3 has 22 residues. The CDR3 loop reads CATSDPSFRQGAGVFGPDTQYF. The CDR3 region has the DNA TGTGCCACCAGTGACCCATCCTTCCGGCAGGGGGCGGGGGTGTTCGGTCCAGATACGCAGTATTTT.

V gene TRBV5-1 combines with J gene TRBJ2-1; D may be TRBD1 (6 bases). Between the trimmed V and J ends, which lost 5 bases and 9 bases, there was a span of 12 bases. CDR1 is SGHRS, CDR2 YFSETQ, per germline. The CDR3 is 12 amino acids. Here the CDR3 DNA reads TGCGCCAGCAGTTACGGACAGAGTGAGCAGTTCTTC. Protein: CASSYGQSEQFF.

This clone was seen only a few times. The CDR3 reads CASSQRQSLLEQYF. As DNA, the CDR3 is TGCGCCAGCAGCCAGCGACAGTCCCTATTAGAGCAGTACTTC. The V and J genes are TRBV4-1 and TRBJ2-7, with TRBD1 as a possible D gene (5 bases). The germline V gene has CDR1 MGHRA and CDR2 YSYEKL. The CDR3 has 14 amino acids. The V end was cut by 3 bases, the J end by 7 bases, with 16 bases between.

This chain connects TRBV2 to TRBJ1-5, with D possibly being TRBD1 (6 bases). Trimming stripped 11 bases from V and 4 bases from J, with 15 bases between. In germline, CDR1 is SNHLY, CDR2 FYNNEI. There are 13 residues in the CDR3. CDR3 nucleotide sequence: TGTGCCGGGGGCTACAGTACGAATCAGCCCCAGCATTTT. Amino acids: CAGGYSTNQPQHF.

The CDR3 sequence: CASSPERTGQPQHF. CDR3 in DNA: TGTGCCAGCAGCCCGGAAAGGACGGGACAGCCCCAGCATTTT. The chain is built from TRBV7-8 and TRBJ1-5; unclear D gene. The germline V gene encodes CDR1 SGHVS and CDR2 FQNEAQ. Trimming cost V 5 bases and J 7 bases, with 15 bases left between them. This CDR3 is 14 amino acids long.

The chain is built from TRBV5-1 and TRBJ1-4, with unresolved D. This CDR3 contains 14 residues. The V end lost 1 base, the J end lost 5 bases, and 9 bases lay between the germline ends. The germline V gene has CDR1 SGHRS and CDR2 YFSETQ. The CDR3 nucleotides read TGCGCCAGCAGCTTGTCGGTGCCCAATGAAAAACTGTTTTTT. It translates to CASSLSVPNEKLFF.

The DNA of the CDR3 is TGTGCCAGCAGTGAACTCATTACCGGGACTAGCGGCGCCGAGTACCAAGAGACCCAGTACTTC. Protein product: CASSELITGTSGAEYQETQYF. The chain is built from TRBV6-1 and TRBJ2-5, with 11 nucleotides matching TRBD2. The J segment lost 0 bases and the V segment lost 2 bases, leaving 17 bases of the junction unmatched. Germline V gene lookup returns CDR1 MNHNS and CDR2 SASEGT. The CDR3 sequence is 21 residues long.

J is TRBJ1-2 and V is TRBV3-1 (or the pseudogene TRBV3-2); 10 bases fit TRBD1. The J segment lost 12 bases and the V segment lost 6 bases, leaving 7 bases of the junction unmatched. CDR3 length: 12 residues. Germline V gene sequence: CDR1 LGHDT, CDR2 YNNKEL (reference sequence). This CDR3 is CASSLRDRGHTF. The DNA of the CDR3 is TGTGCCAGCAGTCTGCGGGACAGGGGTCACACCTTC.

This clone appeared a single time. The chain uses TRBV18 and TRBJ2-2; 11 nucleotides line up with TRBD1. This CDR3 region has 17 residues. The J segment lost 0 bases and the V segment lost 1 base, leaving 1 base of the junction unmatched. Germline-derived CDR1 and CDR2 are KGHSH and LQKENI. The CDR3 is CASSPRTGGSNTGELFF. In DNA form, the CDR3 reads TGTGCCAGCTCACCACGGACAGGGGGCTCGAACACCGGGGAGCTGTTTTTT.

V usage is TRBV20-1 and J usage is TRBJ2-7; D remains unclear. Germline V gene sequence: CDR1 DFQATT, CDR2 SNEGSKA (reference sequence). V was pared by 6 bases and J by 3 bases, with 9 bases between. The CDR3 has 11 amino acids. This CDR3 reads CSAPSGYEQYF. CDR3 DNA: TGCAGTGCCCCTTCAGGCTACGAGCAGTACTTC.

The chain recombines TRBV7-3 with TRBJ2-3, with 9 bases identical to TRBD2. Germline lookup yields CDR1 SGHTA and CDR2 FQGTGA. The CDR3 spans 17 residues. V shed 2 bases and J 5 bases; nucleotides not matched to a gene: 11. Here the CDR3 reads CASSLGVQREVKDTQYF. For the CDR3, the DNA is TGTGCCAGCAGCTTAGGTGTACAGCGGGAGGTAAAAGATACGCAGTATTTT.

The gene calls are TRBV9 and TRBJ2-1; 7 bases agree with TRBD2. Losses at the gene ends were 3 bases for V and 9 bases for J; bases not matched to a gene: 9. CDR1 and CDR2 (germline): SGDLS, YYNGEE. CDR3 size: 14 residues. CDR3 loop: CASSADRLAGEQFF. CDR3 DNA sequence: TGTGCCAGCAGCGCCGACCGACTAGCTGGTGAGCAGTTCTTC.

The gene calls are TRBV24-1 and TRBJ2-6; D ambiguous. Trimming shortened V by 7 bases and J by 1 base, and 4 bases separated the two germline ends. The CDR3 is made up of 13 amino acids. CDR1 and CDR2 from the germline V gene are KGHDR and SFDVKD. The CDR3 DNA reads as TGTGCCACCAGCGGTTCTGGGGCCAACGTCCTGACTTTC. This codes for CATSGSGANVLTF.

V is TRBV27 and J is TRBJ1-4; D gene unclear. Germline CDR1 MNHEY, CDR2 SMNVEV (reference sequence). With 0 bases removed from V and 12 bases from J, the gap between germline ends came to 17 bases. The length of the CDR3 is 15 residues. CDR3 nucleotide sequence: TGTGCCAGCAGTTTATCGAGTAATCGGGTATTCGAACTGTTTTTT. Protein sequence: CASSLSSNRVFELFF.

The genes are TRBV25-1 and TRBJ1-5; TRBD1 matches 7 bases. The V and J ends lost 2 bases and 4 bases, in that order; junction bases with no gene match: 5. Germline lookup yields CDR1 MGHDK and CDR2 SYGVNS. The CDR3 loop spans 15 amino acids. The CDR3 is CASSEAGGWNQPQHF. In DNA form, the CDR3 reads TGTGCCAGCAGTGAAGCAGGGGGTTGGAATCAGCCCCAGCATTTT. Full variable domain (rest looked up from reference TRBV25-1 and TRBJ1-5): EADIYQTPRYLVIGTGKKITLECSQTMGHDKMYWYQQDPGMELHLIHYSYGVNSTEKGDLSSESTVSRIRTEHFPLTLESARPSHTSQYLCASSEAGGWNQPQHFGDGTRLSIL.

The chain uses TRBV3-1 (or the pseudogene TRBV3-2) and TRBJ2-7; D uncertain. Germline V gives CDR1 LGHDT, CDR2 YNNKEL (reference sequence). Trimming left V 4 bases short and J 0 bases short, with 13 bases between. This CDR3 region has 15 residues. The CDR3 DNA sequence: TGTGCCAGCAGCCCCACCTCCCGAGCCTCCTACGAGCAGTACTTC. It yields the protein CASSPTSRASYEQYF.

This clone was seen just once. J is TRBJ2-1 and V is TRBV6-5, with D unresolved. Deletions cut 7 bases from V and 0 bases from J, with 7 bases between. Germline values: CDR1 MNHEY, CDR2 SVGAGI. This CDR3 has 13 amino acids. CDR3 sequence: CASTPSSYNEQFF. In DNA, the CDR3 is TGTGCCAGCACACCTAGCTCCTACAATGAGCAGTTCTTC.